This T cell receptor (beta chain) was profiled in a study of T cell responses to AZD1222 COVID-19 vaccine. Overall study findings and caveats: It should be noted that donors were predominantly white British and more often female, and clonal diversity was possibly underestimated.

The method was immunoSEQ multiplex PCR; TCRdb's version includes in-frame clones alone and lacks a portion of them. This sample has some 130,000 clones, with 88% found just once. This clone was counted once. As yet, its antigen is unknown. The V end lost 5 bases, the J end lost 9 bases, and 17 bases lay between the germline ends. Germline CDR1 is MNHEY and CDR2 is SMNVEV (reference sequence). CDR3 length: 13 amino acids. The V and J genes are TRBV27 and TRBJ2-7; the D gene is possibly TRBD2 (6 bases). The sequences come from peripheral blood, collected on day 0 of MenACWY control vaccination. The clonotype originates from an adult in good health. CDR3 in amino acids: CASSLLGEVWQYF. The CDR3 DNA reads TGTGCCAGCAGTCTCCTTGGGGAGGTCTGGCAGTACTTC.